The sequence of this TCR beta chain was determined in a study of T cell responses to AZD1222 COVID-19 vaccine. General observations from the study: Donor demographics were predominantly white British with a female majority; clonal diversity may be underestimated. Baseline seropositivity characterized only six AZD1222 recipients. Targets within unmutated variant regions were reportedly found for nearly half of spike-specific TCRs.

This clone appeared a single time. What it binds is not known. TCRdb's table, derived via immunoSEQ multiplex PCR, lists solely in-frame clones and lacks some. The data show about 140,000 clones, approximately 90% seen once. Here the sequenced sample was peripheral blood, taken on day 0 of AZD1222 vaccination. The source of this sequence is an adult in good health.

The CDR3 DNA reads as TGCAGCTCGGCGGGGGCCTTGGATCCGAATGAGCAGTTCTTC. It codes for CSSAGALDPNEQFF. This chain links TRBV29-1 with TRBJ2-1; D may be TRBD2 (7 bases). Germline CDR1 is SQVTM and CDR2 is ANQGSEA. There are 14 residues in the CDR3. Trimming shortened V by 8 bases and J by 7 bases, and 21 bases separated the two germline ends.